A selection of T cell receptor beta chains follows, all from one sample in a study of OX40 agonist ivuxolimab in advanced cancers. Libraries were prepared by immunoSEQ multiplex PCR; TCRdb keeps only in-frame clonotypes and omits some of them. The table lists more than 65,000 clones, 70% to 90% of them singletons, with around a sixth in the top ten. The material was CD4+ or CD8+ T cells sorted from blood, obtained in a trial of the OX40 agonist ivuxolimab. The receptors shown here come from an adult with an advanced solid tumor such as melanoma, head and neck, liver or kidney cancer. Each CDR3 is given with its conserved first and last residue. D genes are given only for firm matches. Expanded clones get a size class; other rows say once, few or many, or leave the size out.

V: TRBV6-5
J: TRBJ2-3
D: .
length: 12
size: .
CDR3: CASSYEYDTQYF
DNA: TGTGCCAGCAGTTACGAATACGATACGCAGTATTTT

V: TRBV15
J: TRBJ1-2
D: TRBD1
length: 15
size: once
CDR3: CATSRDKWPGGGYTF
DNA: TGTGCCACCAGCAGAGATAAATGGCCAGGGGGAGGCTACACCTTC

V: TRBV5-4
J: TRBJ2-1
D: TRBD1
length: 15
size: .
CDR3: CASSQDRGTHNEQFF
DNA: TGTGCCAGCAGCCAAGACAGGGGGACCCACAATGAGCAGTTCTTC

V: TRBV6-1
J: TRBJ1-5
D: TRBD1
length: 15
size: few
CDR3: CASSGQGGTNQPQHF
DNA: TGTGCCAGCAGCGGACAGGGGGGTACCAATCAGCCCCAGCATTTT

V: TRBV11-2
J: TRBJ2-3
D: .
length: 15
size: once
CDR3: CASSLGGQGLDTQYF
DNA: TGTGCCAGCAGCTTGGGGGGGCAGGGCCTAGATACGCAGTATTTT

V: TRBV19
J: TRBJ2-1
D: TRBD2
length: 14
size: few
CDR3: CASSISGVDNEQFF
DNA: TGTGCCAGTAGTATAAGCGGGGTAGACAATGAGCAGTTCTTC

V: TRBV5-4
J: TRBJ2-2
D: TRBD2
length: 15
size: .
CDR3: CASSTQAGGTGELFF
DNA: TGTGCCAGCAGCACACAAGCGGGAGGGACCGGGGAGCTGTTTTTT

V: TRBV19
J: TRBJ2-3
D: TRBD1
length: 14
size: .
CDR3: CASNDRASTDTQYF
DNA: TGTGCCAGTAATGACAGGGCCAGCACAGATACGCAGTATTTT

V: TRBV9
J: TRBJ2-3
D: .
length: 15
size: .
CDR3: CASSVGGVGTDTQYF
DNA: TGTGCCAGCAGCGTAGGCGGGGTCGGCACAGATACGCAGTATTTT

V: TRBV11-3
J: TRBJ2-1
D: TRBD2
length: 14
size: .
CDR3: CASSSGTSRDEQFF
DNA: TGTGCCAGCAGTTCCGGGACTAGCCGCGATGAGCAGTTCTTC

V: TRBV6-5
J: TRBJ2-7
D: TRBD2
length: 14
size: .
CDR3: CASSETSGFYEQYF
DNA: TGTGCCAGCAGTGAAACTAGCGGGTTTTACGAGCAGTACTTC

V: TRBV7-9
J: TRBJ2-7
D: TRBD1
length: 11
size: .
CDR3: CASTRDRDQYF
DNA: TGTGCCAGCACCAGGGACAGGGATCAGTACTTC

V: TRBV11-2
J: TRBJ1-1
D: .
length: 15
size: .
CDR3: CASSSTGGRRGEAFF
DNA: TGTGCCAGCAGCTCCACGGGGGGGCGACGGGGTGAAGCTTTCTTT

V: TRBV6-6
J: TRBJ2-1
D: TRBD2
length: 16
size: few
CDR3: CASSSQLAGGYNEQFF
DNA: TGTGCCAGCAGCTCCCAACTAGCGGGAGGTTACAATGAGCAGTTCTTC

V: TRBV7-9
J: TRBJ1-2
D: TRBD1
length: 14
size: .
CDR3: CASSLAQGARGYTF
DNA: TGTGCCAGCAGCTTAGCACAGGGGGCGCGTGGCTACACCTTC

V: TRBV1
J: TRBJ2-7
D: .
length: 15
size: .
CDR3: CTSSQRGQAGHEQYF
DNA: TGCACCAGCAGCCAGAGAGGACAGGCGGGCCACGAGCAGTACTTC

V: TRBV28
J: TRBJ2-1
D: .
length: 19
size: once
CDR3: CASSLLGGPGPRTYNEQFF
DNA: TGTGCCAGCAGTTTATTAGGGGGTCCCGGCCCCAGAACCTACAATGAGCAGTTCTTC

V: TRBV7-9
J: TRBJ2-3
D: .
length: 15
size: .
CDR3: CASSLLNSFTDTQYF
DNA: TGTGCCAGCAGCTTATTAAACTCATTCACAGATACGCAGTATTTT

V: TRBV7-2
J: TRBJ2-5
D: .
length: 17
size: .
CDR3: CASSLVATRGAQETQYF
DNA: TGTGCCAGCAGCTTAGTCGCCACTAGAGGCGCCCAAGAGACCCAGTACTTC

V: TRBV6-1
J: TRBJ1-5
D: .
length: 14
size: .
CDR3: CASSVDWRNQPQHF
DNA: TGTGCCAGCAGTGTCGATTGGCGCAATCAGCCCCAGCATTTT

V: TRBV6-1
J: TRBJ1-3
D: .
length: 12
size: few
CDR3: CASTEWGNTIYF
DNA: TGTGCCAGCACTGAATGGGGAAACACCATATATTTT

V: TRBV28
J: TRBJ2-7
D: .
length: 11
size: .
CDR3: CASTGTYEQYF
DNA: TGTGCCAGCACAGGAACCTACGAGCAGTACTTC

V: TRBV15
J: TRBJ1-2
D: TRBD1
length: 13
size: .
CDR3: CATSWDRVYGYTF
DNA: TGTGCCACCAGCTGGGACAGGGTCTATGGCTACACCTTC

V: TRBV18
J: TRBJ2-7
D: .
length: 15
size: once
CDR3: CASSQAMGASYEQYF
DNA: TGTGCCAGCTCACAGGCGATGGGGGCTTCGTACGAGCAGTACTTC

V: TRBV9
J: TRBJ2-3
D: TRBD2
length: 16
size: .
CDR3: CASSVGSSGRSDTQYF
DNA: TGTGCCAGCAGCGTAGGTTCTAGCGGGAGATCGGATACGCAGTATTTT

V: TRBV19
J: TRBJ2-5
D: TRBD2
length: 17
size: .
CDR3: CASSIDGLAGSWETQYF
DNA: TGTGCCAGTAGTATAGATGGGTTAGCGGGAAGCTGGGAGACCCAGTACTTC

V: TRBV18
J: TRBJ2-7
D: .
length: 13
size: few
CDR3: CASSRDGSYEQYF
DNA: TGTGCCAGCTCACGGGACGGTTCCTACGAGCAGTACTTC

V: TRBV2
J: TRBJ1-1
D: TRBD1
length: 14
size: .
CDR3: CASSEAGQGIGAFF
DNA: TGTGCCAGCAGTGAAGCGGGACAGGGGATAGGAGCTTTCTTT

V: TRBV5-1
J: TRBJ2-7
D: TRBD2
length: 15
size: .
CDR3: CASSLTSGTFYEQYF
DNA: TGCGCCAGCAGCTTGACTAGCGGGACCTTCTACGAGCAGTACTTC

V: TRBV28
J: TRBJ2-5
D: TRBD2
length: 14
size: .
CDR3: CASSLGGFQETQYF
DNA: TGTGCCAGCAGTTTGGGGGGGTTCCAAGAGACCCAGTACTTC

V: TRBV19
J: TRBJ1-1
D: TRBD1
length: 17
size: .
CDR3: CASSTDRDDPMNTEAFF
DNA: TGTGCCAGTAGTACCGACAGGGACGATCCAATGAACACTGAAGCTTTCTTT

V: TRBV5-1
J: TRBJ2-5
D: TRBD1
length: 12
size: .
CDR3: CASSRDRETQYF
DNA: TGCGCCAGCAGTCGGGACAGAGAGACCCAGTACTTC

V: TRBV27
J: TRBJ1-2
D: .
length: 14
size: .
CDR3: CASSLQGLGTPICF
DNA: TGTGCCAGCAGTTTACAAGGCCTCGGGACACCCATTTGCTTC

V: TRBV7-2
J: TRBJ2-1
D: .
length: 15
size: once
CDR3: CASSLQSGSYNEQFF
DNA: TGTGCCAGCAGCTTACAGTCCGGATCCTACAATGAGCAGTTCTTC

V: TRBV2
J: TRBJ2-7
D: .
length: 13
size: .
CDR3: CASTASEPYEQYF
DNA: TGTGCCAGCACGGCTAGCGAACCCTACGAGCAGTACTTC

V: TRBV18
J: TRBJ1-1
D: .
length: 15
size: .
CDR3: CASSRNSVMNTEAFF
DNA: TGTGCCAGCTCACGAAATTCAGTCATGAACACTGAAGCTTTCTTT

V: TRBV6-1
J: TRBJ2-3
D: TRBD2
length: 17
size: .
CDR3: CASSEAASRGVTDTQYF
DNA: TGTGCCAGCAGTGAAGCGGCGAGCCGGGGGGTAACAGATACGCAGTATTTT

V: TRBV28
J: TRBJ2-7
D: .
length: 15
size: .
CDR3: CASSLLADSSYEQYF
DNA: TGTGCCAGCAGTTTGTTGGCCGACAGCTCCTACGAGCAGTACTTC

V: TRBV5-1
J: TRBJ2-1
D: .
length: 15
size: .
CDR3: CASSLTLSPYNEQFF
DNA: TGCGCCAGCAGCTTGACCCTAAGCCCCTACAATGAGCAGTTCTTC

V: TRBV19
J: TRBJ2-2
D: .
length: 13
size: .
CDR3: CASSWSLTGELFF
DNA: TGTGCCAGTAGTTGGAGCCTCACCGGGGAGCTGTTTTTT

V: TRBV7-9
J: TRBJ2-2
D: TRBD2
length: 15
size: .
CDR3: CASSLDLAGTGELFF
DNA: TGTGCCAGCAGCTTAGATCTAGCGGGCACCGGGGAGCTGTTTTTT

V: TRBV29-1
J: TRBJ2-3
D: TRBD1
length: 14
size: .
CDR3: CSVEARTGGNTQYF
DNA: TGCAGCGTTGAAGCTCGGACAGGGGGGAATACGCAGTATTTT

V: TRBV14
J: TRBJ2-1
D: .
length: 17
size: once
CDR3: CASSQGWGRDPYNEQFF
DNA: TGTGCCAGCAGCCAAGGATGGGGACGGGACCCCTACAATGAGCAGTTCTTC

V: TRBV6-1
J: TRBJ2-5
D: .
length: 14
size: .
CDR3: CASSEQRMGGLQYF
DNA: TGTGCCAGCAGTGAACAGCGTATGGGCGGGCTGCAGTACTTC

V: TRBV19
J: TRBJ1-2
D: .
length: 16
size: .
CDR3: CASRYPAGTSNYGYTF
DNA: TGTGCCAGTCGTTATCCCGCCGGGACTTCTAACTATGGCTACACCTTC

V: TRBV5-1
J: TRBJ1-2
D: .
length: 13
size: .
CDR3: CASSLDRVDGYTF
DNA: TGCGCCAGCAGCTTGGACAGGGTGGATGGCTACACCTTC

V: TRBV10-2
J: TRBJ1-1
D: .
length: 14
size: .
CDR3: CASSETRGATEAFF
DNA: TGCGCCAGCAGTGAGACCAGGGGAGCGACTGAAGCTTTCTTT

V: TRBV5-4
J: TRBJ2-5
D: TRBD2
length: 15
size: .
CDR3: CASSFRLAGSETQYF
DNA: TGTGCCAGCAGCTTTAGACTAGCGGGTTCTGAGACCCAGTACTTC

V: TRBV19
J: TRBJ1-2
D: TRBD1
length: 12
size: .
CDR3: CASSDRGLGYTF
DNA: TGTGCCAGTAGCGACAGGGGGCTTGGCTACACCTTC

V: TRBV28
J: TRBJ2-3
D: .
length: 15
size: .
CDR3: CASKGLRDVTDTQYF
DNA: TGTGCCAGCAAGGGCCTCAGGGACGTCACAGATACGCAGTATTTT

V: TRBV5-1
J: TRBJ2-2
D: TRBD2
length: 16
size: .
CDR3: CASSFSLAGNTGELFF
DNA: TGCGCCAGCAGCTTCTCCTTAGCGGGGAACACCGGGGAGCTGTTTTTT

V: TRBV19
J: TRBJ2-1
D: TRBD2
length: 14
size: .
CDR3: CASSIATGTSDQFF
DNA: TGTGCCAGCAGTATCGCAACCGGGACTAGCGACCAGTTCTTC

V: TRBV18
J: TRBJ1-3
D: .
length: 18
size: .
CDR3: CASSPRGQTGFSGNTIYF
DNA: TGTGCCAGCTCACCACGCGGCCAAACGGGCTTCTCTGGAAACACCATATATTTT